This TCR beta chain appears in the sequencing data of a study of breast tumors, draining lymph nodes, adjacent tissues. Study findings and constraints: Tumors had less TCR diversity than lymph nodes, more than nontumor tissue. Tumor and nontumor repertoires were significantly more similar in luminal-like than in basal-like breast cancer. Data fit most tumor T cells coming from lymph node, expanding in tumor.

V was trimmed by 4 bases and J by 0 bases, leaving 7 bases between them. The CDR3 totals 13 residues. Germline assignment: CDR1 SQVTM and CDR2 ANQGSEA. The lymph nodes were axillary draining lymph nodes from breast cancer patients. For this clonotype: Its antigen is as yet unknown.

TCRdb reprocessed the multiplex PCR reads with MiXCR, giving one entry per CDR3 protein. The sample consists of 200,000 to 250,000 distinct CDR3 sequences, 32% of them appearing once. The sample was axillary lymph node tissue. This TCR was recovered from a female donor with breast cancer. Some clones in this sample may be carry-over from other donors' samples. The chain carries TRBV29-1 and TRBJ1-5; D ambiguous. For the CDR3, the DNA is TGCAGCGTTGGGGTGGATAGCAATCAGCCCCAGCATTTT. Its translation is CSVGVDSNQPQHF.